The source of this T cell receptor beta chain is a study of T cells in Graves' hyperthyroidism and ophthalmopathy. Study summary: Peripheral blood sampling occurred at initial diagnosis, before any treatment. Findings and caveats of the study: Most thyroid clonotypes that were expanded above 0.001 also turned up in blood.

The CDR3 regions of TCR beta were amplified from RNA transcripts. A set of HTBI primers served as the primers for a first-round RT-PCR of the TCR CDR3. TCRdb reprocessed the multiplex PCR reads with MiXCR, giving one entry per CDR3 protein. The table includes hundreds of thousands of distinct CDR3 sequences, 12% to 15% detected once. Germline values: CDR1 MGHRA, CDR2 YSYEKL. The CDR3 has 17 amino acids. The germline V and J ends were trimmed by 1 base and 4 bases, with 16 bases remaining between them. This clonotype appeared a few times. No antigen is known for it. The J gene is TRBJ2-2, the V gene TRBV4-1; the D is unclear. Sequencing used blood. The receptor's source is a woman between 18 and 30 years old with Graves' hyperthyroidism. CDR3 nucleotide sequence: TGCGCCAGCAGCCAAGCCTTTACGCGGCTGATCACCGGGGAGCTGTTTTTT. Translation gives CASSQAFTRLITGELFF.